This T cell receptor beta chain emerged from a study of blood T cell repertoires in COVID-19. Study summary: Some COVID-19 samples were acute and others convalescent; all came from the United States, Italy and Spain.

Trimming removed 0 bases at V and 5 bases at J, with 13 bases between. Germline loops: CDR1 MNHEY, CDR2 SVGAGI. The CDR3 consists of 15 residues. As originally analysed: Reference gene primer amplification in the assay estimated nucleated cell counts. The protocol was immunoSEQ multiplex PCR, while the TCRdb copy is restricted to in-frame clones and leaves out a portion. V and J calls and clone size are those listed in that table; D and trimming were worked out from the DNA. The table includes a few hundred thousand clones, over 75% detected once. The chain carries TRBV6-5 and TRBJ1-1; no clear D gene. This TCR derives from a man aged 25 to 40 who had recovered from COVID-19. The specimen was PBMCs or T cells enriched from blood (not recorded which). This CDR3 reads CASSYSGTVRTEAFF. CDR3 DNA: TGTGCCAGCAGTTACTCGGGCACAGTCAGAACTGAAGCTTTCTTT.